These 32 T cell receptor beta chains originate from one sample sequenced in a study of blood T cell repertoires in COVID-19 (TCRdb year 2020). Libraries were constructed by the immunoSEQ multiplex PCR assay. What TCRdb holds here is the immuneACCESS table cut down to in-frame rearrangements. Part of the clones is not present; checked against another copy, under half of the missing clones reflect an unresolved V gene, and the others are unexplained. The sample yields over 75,000 clones; over 60% were counted once. The ten largest clonotypes hold about 8.1% of the sample. The specimen sequenced was peripheral blood. All receptors come from a man aged 50 to 59 who had recovered from COVID-19.

The rearrangement joins TRBV5-4 to TRBJ2-2; D may be TRBD2 (5 bases). This CDR3 has 16 amino acids. Germline-derived CDR1 and CDR2 are SGHNT and YYREEE (reference sequence). V lost 4 bases to trimming and J lost 0 bases, with 13 bases between them. The CDR3 DNA sequence: TGTGCCAGCAGCGCACACGGGGTGGCGAACACCGGGGAGCTGTTTTTT. Translating it yields CASSAHGVANTGELFF.

The chain employs TRBV5-1 and TRBJ2-2; D call uncertain. The germline V and J ends were trimmed by 5 bases and 2 bases, with 13 bases remaining between them. CDR1 is SGHRS, CDR2 YFSETQ, per germline. CDR3 length: 15 amino acids. The CDR3 coding sequence is TGCGCCAGCAGACGCGACAAGATCAACACCGGGGAGCTGTTTTTT. Protein sequence: CASRRDKINTGELFF.

This clone was observed a single time. This chain's CDR3 is CASSQGGQPNSPLHF. The CDR3 region has the DNA TGTGCCAGCAGCCAAGGGGGACAGCCTAATTCACCCCTCCACTTT. The V and J genes are TRBV3-1 (or the pseudogene TRBV3-2) and TRBJ1-6, with TRBD1 matching over 7 bases. Germline V CDR1 and CDR2: LGHDT, YNNKEL (reference sequence). J gave up 6 bases and V 1 base, and 3 bases lay outside the gene matches. This CDR3 spans 15 amino acids.

This chain uses TRBV7-2 with TRBJ2-3; TRBD2 is a possible D gene (6 bases). The germline gives CDR1 SGHTA, CDR2 FQGNSA. V was clipped by 0 bases and J by 3 bases, with 22 bases between them. The CDR3 covers 19 residues. The DNA for the CDR3 is TGTGCCAGCAGCTTAGCGCACCGGTCAGGGCGAGGAGGGACAGATACGCAGTATTTT. Its protein product is CASSLAHRSGRGGTDTQYF. Full variable domain (missing parts from reference TRBV7-2 and TRBJ2-3): GAGVSQSPSNKVTEKGKDVELRCDPISGHTALYWYRQSLGQGLEFLIYFQGNSAPDKSGLPSDRFSAERTGGSVSTLTIQRTQQEDSAVYLCASSLAHRSGRGGTDTQYFGPGTRLTVL.

This chain joins TRBV12-3 or TRBV12-4 and TRBJ1-5; D perhaps matches TRBD1 (5 bases). The CDR3 is made up of 13 amino acids. Trimming removed 6 bases from V and 7 bases from J, with 13 bases in between. CDR3 protein: CASSLGGGQPQHF. As DNA, the CDR3 is TGTGCCAGCAGCCTGGGGGGAGGCCAGCCCCAGCATTTT.

V gene TRBV6-5 combines with J gene TRBJ1-4; the D gene is possibly TRBD1 (5 bases). This CDR3 spans 14 amino acids. Germline assignment: CDR1 MNHEY and CDR2 SVGAGI. V shed 2 bases and J shed 7 bases, with 11 bases lying between them. CDR3: CASSYRQGSEKLFF. The DNA of the CDR3 is TGTGCCAGCAGTTACCGGCAGGGTAGTGAAAAACTGTTTTTT.

V gene TRBV7-2 combines with J gene TRBJ1-6, with D uncertain. The ends were cut back, 3 bases at V and 7 bases at J, with 10 bases in the middle. This CDR3 region has 14 residues. The germline gives CDR1 SGHTA, CDR2 FQGNSA. CDR3 in amino acids: CASSFGNVNSPLHF. CDR3 bases: TGTGCCAGCAGCTTCGGTAATGTCAATTCACCCCTCCACTTT.

V gene TRBV5-4 combines with J gene TRBJ2-7, with D maybe TRBD2 (6 bases). The CDR3 has 15 amino acids. Per germline, CDR1 SGHNT and CDR2 YYREEE (reference sequence). The V end lost 2 bases, the J end lost 7 bases, and 19 bases lay between the germline ends. This chain's CDR3 is CASSFGGRDGREQYF. CDR3 DNA sequence: TGTGCCAGCAGCTTTGGAGGAAGGGACGGGAGAGAGCAGTACTTC.

The chain combines TRBV5-1 with TRBJ1-2; a weak D match, TRBD1 (5 bases). The CDR3 is 13 amino acids. The V and J ends lost 5 bases and 4 bases respectively, with 12 bases between them. Germline CDR1 reads SGHRS; CDR2 reads YFSETQ. The CDR3 protein is CASSPSGGYGYTF. The CDR3 region has the DNA TGCGCCAGCAGTCCGTCGGGGGGCTATGGCTACACCTTC.

The sample holds a few counts of this clone. This chain links TRBV5-8 with TRBJ2-5, with D maybe TRBD1 (6 bases). The CDR3 covers 14 residues. Germline V gene sequence: CDR1 SGHTS, CDR2 YDEGEE. V lost 6 bases and J lost 2, with 14 bases in between. CDR3 DNA: TGTGCCAGCACCACCTGGGACATACAAGAGACCCAGTACTTC. This gives the protein CASTTWDIQETQYF.

J is TRBJ1-5 and V is TRBV19; unclear D gene. This CDR3 comprises 15 residues. The V gene's germline CDR1 is LNHDA and CDR2 SQIVND (reference sequence). V lost 3 bases to trimming and J lost 2 bases, with 11 bases between them. The chain's CDR3 is CASSILPPGNQPQHF. The CDR3, as DNA: TGTGCCAGTAGTATTTTACCTCCGGGCAATCAGCCCCAGCATTTT.

The chain employs TRBV6-5 and TRBJ1-2, with TRBD1 matching 7 bases. This CDR3 is built from 15 residues. Per the germline V gene, CDR1 is MNHEY and CDR2 is SVGAGI. J lost 2 bases, V lost 6 bases, and 9 bases had no gene match. The CDR3 nucleotides are TGTGCCAGCAGCCCCTATACACAGGGGAACTATGGCTACACCTTC. Amino acids: CASSPYTQGNYGYTF.

The V call is TRBV2, the J call TRBJ2-3; 9 bases line up with TRBD2. V lost 5 bases and J lost 4; bases outside the gene matches: 10. Per germline, CDR1 SNHLY and CDR2 FYNNEI. The CDR3 spans 16 residues. CDR3 sequence: CASSSDSGSRADTQYF. CDR3 sequence (DNA): TGTGCCAGCAGTTCGGATAGCGGGAGTAGGGCAGATACGCAGTATTTT.

This clone has more than one count but fewer than ten. The gene calls are TRBV7-2 and TRBJ1-6, with D possibly matching TRBD1 (5 bases). This CDR3 has 16 amino acids. In germline, CDR1 is SGHTA, CDR2 FQGNSA. Trimming took off 2 bases at V and 7 bases at J, with 15 bases between the two ends. CDR3 amino acids: CASSLSGGGRNSPLHF. For the CDR3, the DNA is TGTGCCAGCAGCTTAAGCGGGGGAGGGAGGAATTCACCCCTCCACTTT.

V gene TRBV24-1 combines with J gene TRBJ2-3; D uncertain. The CDR3 has 13 amino acids. The V end was cut by 3 bases, the J end by 6 bases, with 9 bases between. CDR1 KGHDR and CDR2 SFDVKD come from the germline V gene. The CDR3 protein is CATSDPTLDTQYF. The CDR3 DNA sequence: TGTGCCACCAGTGATCCTACGTTGGATACGCAGTATTTT.

The table lists this clone with a count of one. The chain links TRBV2 to TRBJ2-7; the D is unclear. Germline loops: CDR1 SNHLY, CDR2 FYNNEI. The V and J ends lost 6 bases and 6 bases respectively, with 12 bases between them. The CDR3 runs to 12 residues. In DNA form, the CDR3 reads TGTGCCAGCAGAGCGTTAGCCACCGAGCAGTACTTC. Its protein product is CASRALATEQYF.

This clone was seen many times. The chain combines TRBV5-1 with TRBJ1-6; D perhaps matches TRBD1 (6 bases). The CDR3 has 14 amino acids. Germline V gives CDR1 SGHRS, CDR2 YFSETQ. V lost 4 bases, J lost 7 bases, and 12 bases lay in between. This chain's CDR3 is CASSARTANSPLHF. CDR3 nucleotides: TGCGCCAGCAGCGCCCGGACAGCCAATTCACCCCTCCACTTT. Together with reference TRBV5-1 and TRBJ1-6, the CDR3 gives the full variable domain: KAGVTQTPRYLIKTRGQQVTLSCSPISGHRSVSWYQQTPGQGLQFLFEYFSETQRNKGNFPGRFSGRQFSNSRSEMNVSTLELGDSALYLCASSARTANSPLHFGNGTRLTVT.

This chain connects TRBV20-1 to TRBJ2-7; D gene ambiguous. The CDR3 runs to 11 residues. Germline CDR1 is DFQATT and CDR2 is SNEGSKA (reference sequence). V was pared by 5 bases and J by 3 bases, with 8 bases between. The DNA for the CDR3 is TGCAGTGCTTCCAAAAACTACGAGCAGTACTTC. Translated: CSASKNYEQYF.

The V call is TRBV4-1, the J call TRBJ2-5; 13 bases are shared with TRBD2. V shed 1 base, J shed 4 bases, and the junction held 3 bases outside the gene matches. CDR1 is MGHRA, CDR2 YSYEKL, per germline. The CDR3 is 16 amino acids. CDR3 protein: CASSQGLAGGGETQYF. The CDR3 coding sequence is TGCGCCAGCAGCCAAGGACTAGCGGGAGGCGGAGAGACCCAGTACTTC.

The chain carries TRBV28 and TRBJ2-1, with 14 bases matching TRBD2. CDR1 and CDR2 (germline): MDHEN, SYDVKM. J gave up 10 bases and V 0 bases, and 8 bases lay outside the gene matches. This CDR3 has 17 residues. CDR3 bases: TGTGCCAGCAGTTTATGGAGACTAGCGGGAGGGCCTGGAGAGCAGTTCTTC. It translates to CASSLWRLAGGPGEQFF.

The V and J genes are TRBV4-1 and TRBJ2-3, with 10 positions matching TRBD2. CDR1 MGHRA and CDR2 YSYEKL come from the germline V gene. The CDR3 is 18 residues long. The junction had 11 bases not matched to a gene; V was cut back by 3 bases and J by 2 bases. The CDR3 region is CASSQGIISGGTTDTQYF. DNA for the CDR3: TGCGCCAGCAGCCAGGGGATTATTAGCGGGGGGACCACAGATACGCAGTATTTT.

The chain links TRBV7-2 to TRBJ2-7; D may be TRBD1 (5 bases). The ends were cut back, 5 bases at V and 4 bases at J, with 12 bases in the middle. The CDR3 runs to 13 residues. CDR1 is SGHTA and CDR2 is FQGNSA in the germline V gene. The CDR3 loop reads CASSRAQGYEQYF. CDR3 in DNA: TGTGCCAGCAGCCGCGCCCAGGGTTACGAGCAGTACTTC.

The J gene is TRBJ1-5, the V gene TRBV6-5, with TRBD1 matching 8 bases. This CDR3 contains 15 residues. V trimming: 6 bases; J trimming: 0 bases; junction bases outside the gene matches: 4. The germline CDR1 and CDR2 sequences are MNHEY and SVGAGI. Written as DNA, the CDR3 is TGTGCCAGCAGGAGACAGGGGAATAGCAATCAGCCCCAGCATTTT. Amino acid sequence: CASRRQGNSNQPQHF.

The chain employs TRBV19 and TRBJ2-3, with D maybe TRBD2 (5 bases). This CDR3 is 14 amino acids long. Germline V gene lookup returns CDR1 LNHDA and CDR2 SQIVND (reference sequence). With 7 bases removed from V and 0 bases from J, the gap between germline ends came to 11 bases. The CDR3 reads CASTEAPSTDTQYF. The CDR3 DNA follows: TGTGCCAGTACGGAGGCCCCTAGCACAGATACGCAGTATTTT. The whole variable domain, remainder taken from reference TRBV19 and TRBJ2-3, is DGGITQSPKYLFRKEGQNVTLSCEQNLNHDAMYWYRQDPGQGLRLIYYSQIVNDFQKGDIAEGYSVSREKKESFPLTVTSAQKNPTAFYLCASTEAPSTDTQYFGPGTRLTVL.

This clone was seen repeatedly, ten times or more. This rearrangement joins TRBV18 to TRBJ1-1; a weak D match, TRBD1 (6 bases). Trimming shortened V by 6 bases and J by 6 bases, and 14 bases separated the two germline ends. Germline lookup yields CDR1 KGHSH and CDR2 LQKENI. The CDR3 is made up of 13 amino acids. CDR3 amino acids: CASSQQGLPEAFF. The CDR3, as DNA: TGTGCCAGCTCCCAACAGGGTCTGCCTGAAGCTTTCTTT.

The rearrangement uses TRBV2 and TRBJ1-2, with TRBD1 matching over 7 bases. The CDR3 contains 13 residues. Per the germline V gene, CDR1 is SNHLY and CDR2 is FYNNEI. After removal of 6 bases from V and 5 bases from J, the junction contained 6 bases not matched to a gene. CDR3 in DNA: TGTGCCAGCAGCTTCGGGACAGAGTATGGCTACACCTTC. This gives the protein CASSFGTEYGYTF.

V usage is TRBV30 and J usage is TRBJ2-7; the match to TRBD1 covers 8 bases. J gave up 6 bases and V 0 bases, and 10 bases lay outside the gene matches. From germline, CDR1 is GTSNPN and CDR2 SVGIG (reference sequence). The CDR3 consists of 15 residues. As DNA, the CDR3 is TGTGCCTGGAGTGTACGAGGACAGGGTCACCGCGAGCAGTACTTC. This translates into CAWSVRGQGHREQYF.

The V and J genes are TRBV9 and TRBJ1-5; D is ambiguous. There are 14 residues in the CDR3. CDR1 is SGDLS, CDR2 YYNGEE, per germline. V was clipped by 3 bases and J by 11 bases, with 18 bases between them. CDR3 amino acids: CASSERMSGTTQHF. CDR3 sequence (DNA): TGTGCCAGCAGCGAGAGAATGTCAGGCACGACCCAGCATTTT.

V usage is TRBV4-1 and J usage is TRBJ2-1, with 7 bases aligning to TRBD2. Trimming cost V 5 bases and J 6 bases; bases outside gene matches: 13. In germline, CDR1 is MGHRA, CDR2 YSYEKL. The CDR3 is 16 residues long. In nucleotides, the CDR3 is TGCGCCAGCAGCTCTCAATGGGGGGGTGCGCGCAATGAGCAGTTCTTC. Protein product: CASSSQWGGARNEQFF.

V and J are TRBV7-2 and TRBJ2-7, with D possibly being TRBD1 (5 bases). Germline loops: CDR1 SGHTA, CDR2 FQGNSA. The V gene lost 1 base and the J gene lost 3 bases, with 10 bases spanning the gap. This CDR3 region has 14 residues. The CDR3 sequence: CASSLGPDSYEQYF. The CDR3 coding sequence is TGTGCCAGCAGCTTAGGCCCCGACAGCTACGAGCAGTACTTC. Variable domain in full (rest from reference TRBV7-2 and TRBJ2-7): GAGVSQSPSNKVTEKGKDVELRCDPISGHTALYWYRQSLGQGLEFLIYFQGNSAPDKSGLPSDRFSAERTGGSVSTLTIQRTQQEDSAVYLCASSLGPDSYEQYFGPGTRLTVT.

The rearrangement uses TRBV7-7 and TRBJ2-1; a weak D match, TRBD2 (6 bases). Germline V gene sequence: CDR1 SSHAT, CDR2 FNYEAQ (reference sequence). With 1 base removed from V and 9 bases from J, the gap between germline ends came to 13 bases. The CDR3 is made up of 14 amino acids. Here the CDR3 reads CASSLVPSDSEQFF. CDR3 DNA: TGTGCCAGCAGCTTAGTTCCTAGCGACAGTGAGCAGTTCTTC. The whole variable domain, remainder taken from reference TRBV7-7 and TRBJ2-1, is GAGVSQSPRYKVTKRGQDVTLRCDPISSHATLYWYQQALGQGPEFLTYFNYEAQPDKSGLPSDRFSAERPEGSISTLTIQRTEQRDSAMYRCASSLVPSDSEQFFGPGTRLTVL.

This sequence joins TRBV9 and TRBJ2-5; possibly TRBD2 for D (6 bases). The CDR3 covers 15 residues. Trimming cost V 3 bases and J 5 bases, with 17 bases left between them. Germline CDR1 reads SGDLS; CDR2 reads YYNGEE. CDR3 coding DNA: TGTGCCAGCAGCGGTTCCAACAGTCGGGGGGAGACCCAGTACTTC. This gives the protein CASSGSNSRGETQYF.